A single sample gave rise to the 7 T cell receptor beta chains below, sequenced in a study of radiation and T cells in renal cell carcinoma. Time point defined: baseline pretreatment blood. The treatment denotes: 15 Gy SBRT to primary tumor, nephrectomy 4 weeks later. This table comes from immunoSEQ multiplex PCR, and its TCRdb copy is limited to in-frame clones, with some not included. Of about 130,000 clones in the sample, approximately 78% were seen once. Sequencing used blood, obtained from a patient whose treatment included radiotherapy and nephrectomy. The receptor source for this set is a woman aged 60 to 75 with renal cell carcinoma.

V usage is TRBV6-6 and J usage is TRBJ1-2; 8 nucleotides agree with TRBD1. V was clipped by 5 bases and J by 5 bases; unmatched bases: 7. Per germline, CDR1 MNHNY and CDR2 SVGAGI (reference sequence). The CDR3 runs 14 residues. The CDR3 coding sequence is TGTGCCAGCAGTCCCGGCACAGGGGGGTATGGCTACACCTTC. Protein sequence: CASSPGTGGYGYTF.

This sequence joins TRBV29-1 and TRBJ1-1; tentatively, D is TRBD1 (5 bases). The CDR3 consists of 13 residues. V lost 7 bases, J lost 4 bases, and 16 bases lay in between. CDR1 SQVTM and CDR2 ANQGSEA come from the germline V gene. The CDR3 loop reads CSATGPRGTEAFF. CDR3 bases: TGCAGCGCGACGGGTCCGAGGGGCACTGAAGCTTTCTTT.

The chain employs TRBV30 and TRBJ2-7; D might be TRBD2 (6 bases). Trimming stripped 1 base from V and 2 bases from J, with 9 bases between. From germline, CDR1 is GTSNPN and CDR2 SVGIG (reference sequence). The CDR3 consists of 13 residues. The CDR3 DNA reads TGTGCCTGGAGTGATAGCGGAACCTACGAGCAGTACTTC. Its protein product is CAWSDSGTYEQYF.

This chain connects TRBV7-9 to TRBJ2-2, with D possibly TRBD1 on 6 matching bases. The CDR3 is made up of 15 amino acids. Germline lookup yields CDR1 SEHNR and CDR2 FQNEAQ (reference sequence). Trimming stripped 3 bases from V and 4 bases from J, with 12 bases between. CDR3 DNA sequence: TGTGCCAGCAGCTTGGACAGCCTGACCACCGGGGAGCTGTTTTTT. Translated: CASSLDSLTTGELFF.

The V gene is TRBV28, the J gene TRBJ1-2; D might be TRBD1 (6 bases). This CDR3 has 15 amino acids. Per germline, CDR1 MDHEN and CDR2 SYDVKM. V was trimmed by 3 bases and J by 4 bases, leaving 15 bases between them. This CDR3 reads CASSLGTTGIYGYTF. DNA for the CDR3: TGTGCCAGCAGTTTGGGGACGACAGGAATCTATGGCTACACCTTC.

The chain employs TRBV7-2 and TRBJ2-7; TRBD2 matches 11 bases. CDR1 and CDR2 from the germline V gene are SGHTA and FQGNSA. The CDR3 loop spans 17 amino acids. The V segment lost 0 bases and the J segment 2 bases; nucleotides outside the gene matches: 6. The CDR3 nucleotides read TGTGCCAGCAGCTTAGCCGGGACTAGCGGACTACCCTACGAGCAGTACTTC. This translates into CASSLAGTSGLPYEQYF.

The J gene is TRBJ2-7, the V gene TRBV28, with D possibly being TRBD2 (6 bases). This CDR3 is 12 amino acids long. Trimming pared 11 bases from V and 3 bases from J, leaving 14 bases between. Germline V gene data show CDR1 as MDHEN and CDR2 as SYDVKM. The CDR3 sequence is CAELEGRYEQYF. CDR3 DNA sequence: TGTGCCGAGCTGGAGGGGCGCTACGAGCAGTACTTC. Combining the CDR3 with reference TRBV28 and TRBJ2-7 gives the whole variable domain DVKVTQSSRYLVKRTGEKVFLECVQDMDHENMFWYRQDPGLGLRLIYFSYDVKMKEKGDIPEGYSVSREKKERFSLILESASTNQTSMYLCAELEGRYEQYFGPGTRLTVT.